This T cell receptor (beta chain) is from a study of T-cell memory formation after mild COVID-19 (dated by TCRdb to the early 2020s). For the wider study: TCR sequence clusters from the two donors were found to be largely donor specific. Longitudinal TCRalpha and TCRbeta repertoire sequencing tracked T-cell clones expanding and contracting after mild COVID-19 in a couple of donors. The cohort comprised two young, previously healthy adult volunteers, one female and one male.

Trimming removed 1 base from V and 5 bases from J, leaving 13 bases between the germline ends. From its cysteine to its phenylalanine, the CDR3 spans 15 amino acids. Only the CDR3 region is kept as DNA, spanning 45 bases read in frame from base 1. For CDR1 and CDR2, the germline V gene (reference sequence) lists LNHNV and YYDKDF. Sequenced using an Illumina NovaSeq 6000. cDNA libraries for TCRalpha and TCRbeta were prepared by 5'RACE using constant-segment primers, with sample barcodes and unique molecular identifiers added. Trizol reagent was used to extract RNA from every sample. Library amplification was performed in two PCR steps, and a second sample barcode and Illumina TruSeq adapters were introduced in the second step. Sequencing of the libraries was done on an Illumina NovaSeq, producing 2 x 150 bp paired-end reads. The paper's processing steps were these. The reads were demultiplexed and collapsed into UMI-guided consensus sequences using migec v1.2.7. Using mixcr v2.1.11, the UMI consensuses were aligned to TRA and TRB V and J templates and assembled into clonotypes. A clonotype was counted as expanded or contracted only if both edgeR and NoisET called the change significant, with noise models trained on biological replicates. edgeR calls used a false discovery rate-adjusted p below 0.01 and a log2 fold-change threshold of 1. PCA with hierarchical clustering of max-normalized trajectories of the 1000 most abundant clonotypes was used as exploratory dynamics analysis. Separately sequenced CD4+ and CD8+ repertoires were used to assign a CD4 or CD8 phenotype to each responding clone. Starting from the raw public reads, TCRdb applied fastp trimming at Q25, assembled clones with MiXCR and retained in-frame beta chains. Under each unique CDR3 protein, matching rows form one entry showing the most common genes and DNA. TCRdb, not the original authors, processed these V and J calls. A total of roughly 320,000 distinct CDR3 sequences appear in this sample, approximately 29% of them only once. The ten most abundant clones make up approximately 12% of the sample.

The investigation overall reported the following: The second-wave clones that peaked on day 37 were not confirmed to be SARS-CoV-2 specific. The study included only a couple of mild cases, and larger cohorts that include severe cases with pre-infection samples were judged to be necessary. Contracting CD4+ clones were located mainly in the CM and EM memory subsets, whereas CD8+ clones were found to be enriched in EMRA. The detection of some responding clones in pre-infection memory suggests that pre-existing cross-reactive memory T cells joined the SARS-CoV-2 response. Balanced CD4/CD8 phenotypes were observed for clones contracting from day 15 to 85, whereas a bias towards CD4+ was observed for a second wave of clones expanding from day 15 to 37.

As to this clonotype: Its antigen is still unknown. Base qualities are not at hand, and no much larger clone is one base apart.

Ficoll-Paque density gradient centrifugation was the method used to isolate PBMCs. The receptor was derived from an adult woman who had mild COVID-19 (a few samples of this study predate the infection). The sample titles of this study are shuffled in the database, so cell type and time point are left out; the donor was told from shared clones. This sequence uses TRBV15 and TRBJ2-3; the D gene is not confidently resolved. Sequenced sample: PBMCs or a T cell subset sorted from them (not recorded which). The DNA reads TGTGCCACCAGCAGAGGAGACCGTGCCGGAGATACGCAGTATTTT. It translates to CATSRGDRAGDTQYF. The variable domain in full, with residues beyond the CDR3 obtained from the reference TRBV15 and TRBJ2-3 genes, is DAMVIQNPRYQVTQFGKPVTLSCSQTLNHNVMYWYQQKSSQAPKLLFHYYDKDFNNEADTPDNFQSRRPNTSFCFLDIRSPGLGDTAMYLCATSRGDRAGDTQYFGPGTRLTVL.